Listed below are T cell receptor beta chains from one sample, sequenced in a study of cytomegalovirus exposure and HLA in healthy donors. Sequenced by immunoSEQ multiplex PCR; TCRdb stores in-frame clones only, minus some. The table has about 140,000 clones, roughly 68% seen once. Sample: PBMCs. The receptors come from a man aged 30 to 39 in good health and CMV-seropositive. The CDR3 runs from the conserved cysteine through the conserved F or W. The order of the fields is J gene, clone size, D gene, V gene, CDR3 protein, CDR3 DNA. A D gene is named only where the DNA matches it firmly. Some rows mark clone size as missing; the rest say once, few, many or name a class of expanded clone.

TRBJ2-7 once TRBD2 TRBV7-2 CASSLAASGSIYEQYF TGTGCCAGCAGCTTAGCCGCTAGCGGGAGTATATACGAGCAGTACTTC
TRBJ2-1 - TRBD2 TRBV7-2 CASSLAGLAGVNEQFF TGTGCCAGCAGCTTAGCGGGCCTAGCGGGAGTGAATGAGCAGTTCTTC
TRBJ1-5 - - TRBV5-1 CASSLQGDSNQPQHF TGCGCCAGCAGCCTTCAGGGTGATAGCAATCAGCCCCAGCATTTT
TRBJ2-7 - TRBD2 TRBV30 CAWIDPNRLAGVNEQYF TGTGCCTGGATCGACCCGAATCGACTAGCGGGAGTTAACGAGCAGTACTTC
TRBJ1-2 - - TRBV7-2 CASSLPDGLNYGYTF TGTGCCAGCAGCTTACCCGACGGACTTAACTATGGCTACACCTTC
TRBJ1-2 - - TRBV6-5 CASTQRGDGYTF TGTGCCAGCACCCAACGGGGAGATGGCTACACCTTC
TRBJ2-1 - - TRBV7-9 CASSLPGVGEQFF TGTGCCAGCAGCTTACCGGGGGTCGGTGAGCAGTTCTTC
TRBJ2-5 - - TRBV5-1 CASSSLPAGAEETQYF TGCGCCAGCTCTTCGCTCCCCGCGGGGGCCGAAGAGACCCAGTACTTC
TRBJ2-1 - - TRBV7-9 CASSSFRGRGNEQFF TGTGCCAGCAGCTCATTCCGGGGCAGGGGCAATGAGCAGTTCTTC
TRBJ2-1 few TRBD2 TRBV11-2 CASGLAGTKNEQFF TGTGCCAGCGGACTAGCAGGAACTAAGAATGAGCAGTTCTTC
TRBJ2-1 - TRBD1 TRBV2 CASSWRQGPFNEQFF TGTGCCAGCAGTTGGAGACAGGGGCCCTTCAATGAGCAGTTCTTC
TRBJ2-1 - TRBD2 TRBV11-2 CASSATSEGEQFF TGTGCCAGCAGCGCTACTAGCGAGGGTGAGCAGTTCTTC
TRBJ2-5 few - TRBV30 CAWSDISVPQETQYF TGTGCCTGGTCAGATATAAGCGTTCCCCAAGAGACCCAGTACTTC
TRBJ1-2 few - TRBV6-5 CASSYSGTGYYGYTF TGTGCCAGCAGTTACTCTGGCACAGGATACTATGGCTACACCTTC
TRBJ2-3 once TRBD2 TRBV5-4 CASSFRLAGDADTQYF TGTGCCAGCAGCTTCCGACTAGCGGGAGATGCAGATACGCAGTATTTT
TRBJ2-3 - TRBD1 TRBV7-9 CASSLAGTGGLGTDTQYF TGTGCCAGCAGCTTAGCCGGGACAGGGGGCTTGGGCACAGATACGCAGTATTTT
TRBJ2-5 - TRBD2 TRBV7-3 CASSFNSGVGETQYF TGTGCCAGCAGCTTCAATAGCGGGGTGGGAGAGACCCAGTACTTC
TRBJ2-1 - - TRBV4-1 CASSQEQSSSYNEQFF TGCGCCAGCAGCCAAGAACAGTCGAGCTCCTACAATGAGCAGTTCTTC
TRBJ2-2 - - TRBV10-3 CAISDPRGTGELFF TGTGCCATCAGTGACCCCAGGGGTACCGGGGAGCTGTTTTTT
TRBJ1-5 - - TRBV6-1 CASSENRVVHQPQHF TGTGCCAGCAGTGAAAACAGGGTAGTGCATCAGCCCCAGCATTTT
TRBJ2-1 - TRBD2 TRBV7-9 CASSRLKAGGSSYNEQFF TGTGCCAGCAGCCGACTTAAAGCTGGCGGGAGTTCCTACAATGAGCAGTTCTTC
TRBJ2-7 - - TRBV6-1 CASSERLGVTSYEQYF TGTGCCAGCAGTGAAAGGCTGGGCGTAACCTCCTACGAGCAGTACTTC
TRBJ2-2 - - TRBV30 CAWSGQSPGELFF TGTGCCTGGAGCGGACAGTCCCCCGGGGAGCTGTTTTTT
TRBJ1-2 - - TRBV2 CASSGLIHGYTF TGTGCCAGCAGTGGTTTAATCCATGGCTACACCTTC
TRBJ2-7 - TRBD2 TRBV5-6 CASSLRTSGIRYEQYF TGTGCCAGCAGCCTTCGGACTAGCGGGATTAGATACGAGCAGTACTTC
TRBJ2-3 - TRBD2 TRBV2 CASGTSGGGGTDTQYF TGTGCCAGCGGGACTAGCGGAGGCGGGGGCACAGATACGCAGTATTTT
TRBJ2-7 - TRBD2 TRBV6-5 CASSGASGPNEQYF TGTGCCAGCTCCGGGGCTAGCGGGCCTAACGAGCAGTACTTC
TRBJ1-2 - - TRBV19 CASSLTGTRVDYGYTF TGTGCCAGTAGTCTAACCGGGACTCGAGTGGACTATGGCTACACCTTC
TRBJ2-1 - TRBD2 TRBV6-4 CASRGLAGANEQFF TGTGCCAGCAGAGGACTAGCGGGAGCGAATGAGCAGTTCTTC
TRBJ2-1 - - TRBV6-1 CASSEALSSYNEQFF TGTGCCAGCAGTGAAGCTTTGAGCTCCTACAATGAGCAGTTCTTC
TRBJ1-5 - TRBD1 TRBV5-6 CASSKGQLNQPQHF TGTGCCAGCAGCAAGGGACAGCTCAATCAGCCCCAGCATTTT
TRBJ2-1 - - TRBV5-1 CASSLDGGLYNEQFF TGCGCCAGCAGCTTGGACGGTGGGCTCTACAATGAGCAGTTCTTC
TRBJ2-2 - TRBD2 TRBV5-4 CASSFRREYRTGELFF TGTGCCAGCAGCTTCCGGCGGGAGTATCGGACCGGGGAGCTGTTTTTT